This T cell receptor (beta chain) comes out of a study of tissue T cells after allogeneic stem cell transplantation. General observations from the study: The patient cohort was small and clinically heterogeneous, with limited sampling depth. Blood and spleen captured only part of the tissue TCR repertoire.

Stated time point: mouse harvest day 14 after allogeneic transplant. Mouse grafts combined 10^7 T-cell-depleted bone marrow cells with 10^6 splenic CD5+ T cells. Tissues came from B6→BALB/c major-mismatch GVHD mice at day 7 or 14. On this clone itself: The target antigen is unknown. Gene names and germline match the mouse. The DNA ends 1 residue before the CDR3 does, and the rest of the CDR3 is filled in from the germline J gene.

Germline CDR1 and CDR2: KGHPV and FQNQEV (reference sequence). V lost 4 bases and J lost 4, with 11 bases in between. The CDR3 totals 13 residues. CDR3 sequences, V/J genes, frequencies and template counts came from survey-depth TCRbeta sequencing. The data were produced by immunoSEQ multiplex PCR, yet TCRdb's version contains in-frame clones alone and is incomplete. The sample lists over 7,000 clones; approximately 37% were seen once. Source material: skin. The chain links TRBV26 to TRBJ2-7; D is possibly TRBD1 (6 bases). This TCR came from a female BALB/c mouse given C57BL/6 T cells with graft-versus-host disease after an allogeneic hematopoietic cell transplant. The CDR3 DNA, read in part, is TGTGCCAGCAGTCCCCGGGACAAGTATGAACAGTAC. Translated: CASSPRDKYEQY. The full CDR3 protein reads CASSPRDKYEQYF. The entire variable domain, with the rest obtained from reference TRBV26 and TRBJ2-7, is as follows: NSKVIQTPRYLVKGQGQKAKMRCIPEKGHPVVFWYQQNKNNEFKFLINFQNQEVLQQIDMTEKRFSAECPSNSPCSLEIQSSEAGDSALYLCASSPRDKYEQYFGPGTRLTVL.